This is a list of T cell receptor beta chains from one sample in a study of shared clonotypes between healthy human individuals. Libraries were prepared by immunoSEQ multiplex PCR; TCRdb keeps only in-frame clonotypes and omits some of them. The repertoire holds some 2 million clones, with just under 95% as singletons. The material sequenced was naive CD8+ T cells sorted from blood. These receptors all come from a young man in good health. Each CDR3 is given with its conserved first and last residue. D genes are given only for firm matches. Some rows mark clone size as missing; the rest say once, few, many or name a class of expanded clone.

v_gene	d_gene	j_gene	abundance	CDR3nt	CDR3aa
TRBV5-8	TRBD2	TRBJ2-1	.	TGTGCCAGCTGGCTAGCGGGAGCTTCCTACAATGAGCAGTTCTTC	CASWLAGASYNEQFF
TRBV13	TRBD2	TRBJ2-1	.	TGTGCCAGCAGCTCCCGTCTTGCGGGAGGGTTCTCCTACAATGAGCAGTTCTTC	CASSSRLAGGFSYNEQFF
TRBV27	TRBD2	TRBJ2-7	.	TGTGCCAGCAGTCCGGTAGCGGGACCCTACTACGAGCAGTACTTC	CASSPVAGPYYEQYF
TRBV10-3	.	TRBJ1-2	.	TGTGCCATCAGTGACGATGGGCGAGGCTACACCTTC	CAISDDGRGYTF
TRBV27	TRBD2	TRBJ2-5	.	TGTGCCAGCAGTCCCGGGACTAGCGGGAGATTCGGGACCCAGTACTTC	CASSPGTSGRFGTQYF
TRBV6-5	TRBD1	TRBJ2-3	once	TGTGCCAGCAGGACAGGGGCGGATACGCAGTATTTT	CASRTGADTQYF
TRBV10-3	.	TRBJ1-1	.	TGTGCCATCAGTGAGCGAAAAGAAATGAACACTGAAGCTTTCTTT	CAISERKEMNTEAFF
TRBV7-9	.	TRBJ2-7	.	TGTGCCAGCAGCTTAGCAAAAACAGGTTACGAGCAGTACTTC	CASSLAKTGYEQYF
TRBV10-3	TRBD2	TRBJ2-7	.	TGTGCCATCAGTGAGTCAGTAGCGGGAGAATCTAGCGACGAGCAGTACTTC	CAISESVAGESSDEQYF
TRBV6-5	TRBD2	TRBJ2-1	.	TGTGCCAGCAGTCACTCGGGACTAGTAGGCGATGAGCAGTTCTTC	CASSHSGLVGDEQFF
TRBV5-1	.	TRBJ2-1	.	TGCGCCAGCACCTTGACTTACTTAAACTACAATGAGCAGTTCTTC	CASTLTYLNYNEQFF
TRBV13	.	TRBJ1-1	once	TGTGCCAGCAGCTTCAGTACGCCGAACACTGAAGCTTTCTTT	CASSFSTPNTEAFF
TRBV9	.	TRBJ1-2	.	TGTGCCAGCAGCGGCGGGGCAAACTATGGCTACACCTTC	CASSGGANYGYTF
TRBV28	.	TRBJ2-7	.	TGTGCCAGCAGTTTACCTTGGACCCCACGAAACGAGCAGTACTTC	CASSLPWTPRNEQYF
TRBV7-9	.	TRBJ2-7	.	TGTGCCAGCAGCTCCGGGGAGTTCTACGAGCAGTACTTC	CASSSGEFYEQYF
TRBV6-5	.	TRBJ2-3	.	TGTGCCAGCAGTCGTCTGTCCACAGATACGCAGTATTTT	CASSRLSTDTQYF
TRBV7-8	.	TRBJ2-7	.	TGTGCCAGCAGCTGGAGTGGAGCGGGTCCACTTTACGAGCAGTACTTC	CASSWSGAGPLYEQYF
TRBV5-4	.	TRBJ1-1	.	TGTGCCAGCAGCTTGGAGGGTATGGGGGGGCCCCTCGCTTTCTTT	CASSLEGMGGPLAFF
TRBV19	.	TRBJ1-4	once	TGTGCCAGTAGTCGTGCGTCAGTAGCTGAAAAACTGTTTTTT	CASSRASVAEKLFF
TRBV11-2	.	TRBJ2-1	.	TGTCCAAGGGGGGGAGAAAACAATGAGCAGTTCTTC	CPRGGENNEQFF
TRBV4-3	.	TRBJ2-7	.	TGCGCCAGCAGCCCTTGGATAGGCGGCGAGCAGTACTTC	CASSPWIGGEQYF
TRBV7-6	.	TRBJ1-1	.	TGTGCCAGCAGCTTGCGGGCTACAGCCTCGAACACTGAAGCTTTCTTT	CASSLRATASNTEAFF
TRBV11-2	.	TRBJ2-3	.	TGTGCCAGCAGGGTGCTAGGGAGCACAGATACGCAGTATTTT	CASRVLGSTDTQYF
TRBV5-6	.	TRBJ2-7	.	TGTGCCAGCAGCTTGGGTGCAGGGTCCTACGAGCAGTACTTC	CASSLGAGSYEQYF
TRBV19	TRBD1	TRBJ1-5	.	TGTGCCAGTAGTATACAAGGACAGGGAGGCAATCAGCCCCAGCATTTT	CASSIQGQGGNQPQHF